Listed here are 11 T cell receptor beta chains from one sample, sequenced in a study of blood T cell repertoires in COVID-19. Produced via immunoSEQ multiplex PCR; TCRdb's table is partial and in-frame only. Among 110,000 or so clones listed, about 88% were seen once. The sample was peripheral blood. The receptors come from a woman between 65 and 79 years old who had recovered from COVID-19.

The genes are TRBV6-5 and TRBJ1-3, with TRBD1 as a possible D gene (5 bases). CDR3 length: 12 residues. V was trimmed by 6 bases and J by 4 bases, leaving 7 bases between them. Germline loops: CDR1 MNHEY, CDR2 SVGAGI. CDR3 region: CASRTAGNTIYF. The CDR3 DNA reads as TGTGCCAGCAGGACAGCCGGAAACACCATATATTTT.

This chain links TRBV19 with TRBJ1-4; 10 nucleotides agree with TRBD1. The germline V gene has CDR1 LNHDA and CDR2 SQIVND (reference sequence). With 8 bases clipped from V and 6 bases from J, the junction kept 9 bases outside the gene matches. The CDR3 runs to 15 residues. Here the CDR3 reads CASSSPGTGDEKLFF. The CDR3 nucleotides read TGTGCCAGTTCGAGCCCCGGGACAGGGGATGAAAAACTGTTTTTT.

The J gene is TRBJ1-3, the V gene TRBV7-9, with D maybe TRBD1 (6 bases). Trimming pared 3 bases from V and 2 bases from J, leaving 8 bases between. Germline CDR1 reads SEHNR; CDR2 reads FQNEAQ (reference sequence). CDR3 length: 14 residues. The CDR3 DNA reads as TGTGCCAGCAGCTTCAGGGGAGCTGGAAACACCATATATTTT. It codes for CASSFRGAGNTIYF.

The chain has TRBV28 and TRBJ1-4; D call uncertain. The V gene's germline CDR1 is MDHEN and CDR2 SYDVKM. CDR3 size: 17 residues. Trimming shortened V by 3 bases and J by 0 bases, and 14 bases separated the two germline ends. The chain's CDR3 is CASSFYHTDSTNEKLFF. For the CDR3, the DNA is TGTGCCAGCAGTTTTTACCACACCGATTCAACTAATGAAAAACTGTTTTTT.

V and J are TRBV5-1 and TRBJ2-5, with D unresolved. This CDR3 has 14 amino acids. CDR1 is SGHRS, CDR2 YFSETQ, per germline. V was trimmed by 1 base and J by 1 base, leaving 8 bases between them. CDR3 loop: CASSLNFPQETQYF. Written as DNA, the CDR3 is TGCGCCAGCAGCTTGAACTTCCCCCAAGAGACCCAGTACTTC.

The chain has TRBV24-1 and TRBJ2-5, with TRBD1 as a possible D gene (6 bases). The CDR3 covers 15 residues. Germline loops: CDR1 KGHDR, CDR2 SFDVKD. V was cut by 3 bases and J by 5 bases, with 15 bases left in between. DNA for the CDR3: TGTGCCACCAGTGATCCCCACAGGGAGTCGGAGACCCAGTACTTC. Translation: CATSDPHRESETQYF.

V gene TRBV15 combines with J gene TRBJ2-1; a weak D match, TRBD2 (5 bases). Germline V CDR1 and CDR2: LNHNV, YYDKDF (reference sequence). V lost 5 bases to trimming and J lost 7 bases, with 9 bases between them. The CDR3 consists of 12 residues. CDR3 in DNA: TGTGCCACCAGCCAAACGGGGAATGAGCAGTTCTTC. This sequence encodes CATSQTGNEQFF.

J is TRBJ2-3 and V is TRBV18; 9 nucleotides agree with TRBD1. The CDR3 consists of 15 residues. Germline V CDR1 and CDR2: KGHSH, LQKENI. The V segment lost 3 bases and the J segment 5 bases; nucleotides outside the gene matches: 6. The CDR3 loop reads CASSPQQGAGDTQYF. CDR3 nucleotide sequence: TGTGCCAGCTCACCCCAACAGGGGGCGGGAGATACGCAGTATTTT. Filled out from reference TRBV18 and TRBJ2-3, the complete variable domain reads NAGVMQNPRHLVRRRGQEARLRCSPMKGHSHVYWYRQLPEEGLKFMVYLQKENIIDESGMPKERFSAEFPKEGPSILRIQQVVRGDSAAYFCASSPQQGAGDTQYFGPGTRLTVL.

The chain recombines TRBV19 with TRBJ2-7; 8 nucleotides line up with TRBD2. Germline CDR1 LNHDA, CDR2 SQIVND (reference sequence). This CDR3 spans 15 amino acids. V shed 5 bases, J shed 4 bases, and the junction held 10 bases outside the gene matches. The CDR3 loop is CASSSGRAGAYEQYF. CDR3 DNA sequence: TGTGCCAGTAGTTCCGGGCGAGCGGGAGCATACGAGCAGTACTTC.

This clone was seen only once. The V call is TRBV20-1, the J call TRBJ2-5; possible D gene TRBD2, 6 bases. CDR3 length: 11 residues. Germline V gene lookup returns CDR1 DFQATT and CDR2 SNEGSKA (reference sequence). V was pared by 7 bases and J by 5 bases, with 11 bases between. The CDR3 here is CSVGGAETQYF. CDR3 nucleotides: TGCAGTGTCGGCGGGGCCGAGACCCAGTACTTC.

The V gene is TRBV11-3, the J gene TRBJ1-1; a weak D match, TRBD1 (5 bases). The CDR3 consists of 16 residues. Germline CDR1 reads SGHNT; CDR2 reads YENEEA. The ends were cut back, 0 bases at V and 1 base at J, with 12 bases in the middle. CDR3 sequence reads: CASSLDGGRPNTEAFF. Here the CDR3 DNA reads TGTGCCAGCAGCTTAGATGGGGGGAGACCGAACACTGAAGCTTTCTTT.